This T cell receptor beta chain comes out of a study of early T cells in non-severe SARS-CoV-2 infection (dated by TCRdb to the early 2020s). Concerning the study at large: Because TCR sequencing relied on bulk RNA taken from unsorted whole blood, pairing of alpha and beta chains was not possible.

This clonotype has just a few counts. This clone's antigen is unknown. No per-base quality is available; no much larger clone lies one base away. The CDR3 spans 13 residues, from the cysteine through the phenylalanine. The kept DNA is CDR3 alone, 39 bases in frame from the first base. V drops 0 bases and J drops 4 bases, leaving 6 bases in between. CDR1 SGHAT and CDR2 FQNNGV are derived from the germline V gene. Study-wide conclusions, independent of this receptor: Matching against VDJdb was skewed toward anti-spike CD8 responses, likely underestimated virus-specific expansions, and missed private and CD4 specificities.

Library preparation was by 5' RACE. Instrument used: NextSeq 500. The TCR library protocol attached unique molecular identifiers to individual cDNA molecules to correct for sequencing error and PCR bias. TCR alpha and beta chains were both sequenced, and the abundances of alpha and beta sequences in each sample were closely correlated with each other. The paper's data handling went like this. Decombinator V4 was used to annotate the V gene, J gene and CDR3 of the TCR sequences. TCRs were defined as expanded if a significant change between any two time points was detected under a Poisson model with p below 0.0001. Abundances of TCRs were expressed as counts per million after normalisation to the total number of TCRs sequenced in each sample. MAIT TCRs were defined by TRAV1-2 paired with TRAJ12, TRAJ20 or TRAJ33, and iNKT TCRs by TRAV10 paired with TRAJ18. A search of VDJdb, accessed on 1 November 2021, was run for TCRs annotated to CMV, EBV and SARS-CoV-2, with TCRs annotated for multiple antigens excluded. TCRdb passed the public sequencing reads through fastp at Q25 and MiXCR, retaining productive beta sequences. Rows are unified per CDR3 protein, each entry keeping the most common DNA and genes. Clone size and V and J calls follow TCRdb, not the original study. Counted in this sample were roughly 90,000 distinct CDR3 sequences; 11% to 15% of them appeared once. The ten largest clones take up 3% to 3.5% of the sample.

The study was a case-control design nested within a healthcare worker cohort in London, UK, with weekly nasopharyngeal swab PCR tests and blood sampling. Healthcare workers were recruited between 23 and 31 March 2020, during the week of the UK lockdown, and were followed weekly for up to about 16 weeks. The rearrangement joined TRBV11-2 to TRBJ1-1, with an unclear D gene assignment. This TCR was recovered from an adult who was a healthcare worker with PCR-confirmed SARS-CoV-2 infection or an uninfected control (not recorded which). Sequencing was carried out using whole blood. The CDR3 loop reads CASSLDKITEAFF. The DNA sequence follows: TGTGCCAGCAGCTTAGATAAGATCACTGAAGCTTTCTTT.